These T cell receptor beta chains were read from a single sample in a study of breast tumors, draining lymph nodes, adjacent tissues. TCRdb re-analysed the multiplex PCR reads in MiXCR, keeping a single row per CDR3 protein. Found here are tens of thousands of distinct CDR3 sequences, 35% to 50% of them singletons; the top ten hold over 9.5%. The sample taken for sequencing was breast tumor tissue. All receptors derive from a female donor with breast cancer. Some clones in this sample may be carry-over from other donors' samples. Both conserved end residues are part of each CDR3. A D gene is named only where the DNA matches it firmly. Rows may omit the clone size; those that give it use once, few, many or a size class.

TRBV5-1	.	.	12	TRBJ1-3	CASSVDGNTIYF	TGCGCCAGCAGCGTGGACGGGAACACCATATATTTT
TRBV6-5	.	many	12	TRBJ2-7	CASSYVRGEQYF	TGTGCCAGCAGTTACGTCAGGGGCGAGCAGTACTTC
TRBV2	TRBD1	.	15	TRBJ2-1	CASSDGTGGVGEQFF	TGTGCCAGCAGTGATGGGACAGGGGGAGTGGGTGAGCAGTTCTTC
TRBV24-1	.	once	14	TRBJ2-2	CATSGHYSNEELFF	TGTGCCACCAGTGGTCACTATTCCAACGAGGAGCTGTTTTTT
TRBV7-6	.	many	16	TRBJ1-6	CASSTASGHVNSPLHF	TGTGCCAGCAGTACAGCCTCGGGACACGTAAATTCACCCCTCCACTTT
TRBV2	.	many	15	TRBJ2-2	CASSLDGYNTGELFF	TGTGCCAGCTCCTTGGACGGATACAACACCGGGGAGCTGTTTTTT
TRBV29-1	.	once	16	TRBJ2-5	CSVEGGNGHPQETQYF	TGCAGCGTGGAAGGCGGTAACGGACACCCGCAAGAGACCCAGTACTTC
TRBV19	TRBD2	many	15	TRBJ2-5	CASSSGTSGRETQYF	TGTGCCAGTAGTTCGGGGACTAGCGGGAGGGAGACCCAGTACTTC
TRBV20-1	.	medium-sized	13	TRBJ1-2	CSAGGLANYGYTF	TGCAGTGCTGGGGGGCTAGCTAACTATGGCTACACCTTC
TRBV18	.	many	11	TRBJ1-5	CARPGPRGPNF	TGTGCCCGACCCGGGCCCCGTGGACCCAATTTT
TRBV7-9	TRBD2	.	15	TRBJ2-7	CASSQSSGRDYEQYF	TGTGCCAGCAGCCAGTCTAGCGGGAGGGACTACGAGCAGTACTTC
TRBV6-5	.	.	14	TRBJ1-4	CASGPSWADEKLFF	TGTGCCAGCGGACCATCCTGGGCGGATGAAAAGCTGTTTTTT
TRBV13	TRBD2	many	16	TRBJ2-4	CASSFNSGLAKNIQYF	TGTGCCAGCAGCTTCAATAGCGGGTTAGCCAAAAACATTCAGTACTTC
TRBV7-9	.	once	16	TRBJ1-2	CASSSMGQTNNYGYTF	TGTGCCAGCAGCTCAATGGGTCAGACGAATAACTATGGCTACACCTTC
TRBV5-1	TRBD1	many	16	TRBJ1-6	CASSPSGTANNSPLHF	TGCGCCAGCAGCCCCTCCGGGACAGCGAATAATTCACCCCTCCACTTT
TRBV25-1	.	many	16	TRBJ2-7	CASSESGLAAIYEQYF	TGTGCCAGCAGTGAATCGGGGCTAGCAGCGATATACGAGCAGTACTTC
TRBV24-1	.	.	16	TRBJ2-7	CATSASRDSLSYEQYF	TGTGCCACCAGTGCCAGCCGGGACTCGCTCTCCTACGAGCAGTACTTC
TRBV7-2	.	once	12	TRBJ2-5	CASSLGKETQYF	TGTGCCAGCAGCTTGGGGAAAGAGACCCAGTACTTC
TRBV20-1	.	.	10	TRBJ1-2	CSATGGGYTF	TGCAGTGCTACCGGAGGAGGCTACACCTTC
TRBV5-1	.	.	16	TRBJ2-2	CASRTYNEQFFGELFF	.
TRBV6-4	.	many	13	TRBJ2-2	CASSDSDTGELFF	TGTGCCAGCAGTGACTCGGACACCGGGGAGCTGTTTTTT
TRBV20-1	.	.	12	TRBJ1-1	CSAGGGNTGAFF	TGCAGTGCTGGAGGGGGGAACACTGGAGCTTTCTTT
TRBV7-2	TRBD2	once	17	TRBJ2-2	CASSLRSERGGAGELFF	TGTGCCAGCAGCTTAAGGAGCGAGCGGGGTGGTGCCGGGGAGCTGTTTTTT
TRBV29-1	.	few	11	TRBJ1-1	CSVDRAREAFF	TGCAGCGTTGACAGGGCGCGGGAAGCTTTCTTT
TRBV6-5	TRBD2	many	14	TRBJ2-7	CASSWTSGAYEQYF	TGTGCCAGCAGTTGGACTAGCGGGGCCTACGAGCAGTACTTC
TRBV24-1	.	many	13	TRBJ2-1	CATSDLSPGEQFF	TGTGCCACCAGTGATTTATCGCCCGGTGAGCAGTTCTTC
TRBV30	TRBD2	many	12	TRBJ2-7	CAWGTREAEQYF	TGTGCCTGGGGGACTAGGGAGGCCGAGCAGTACTTC
TRBV5-5	.	many	14	TRBJ1-4	CASSVQPTNEKLFF	TGTGCCAGCAGTGTACAGCCAACTAATGAAAAACTGTTTTTT
TRBV10-3	TRBD2	.	17	TRBJ2-3	CAIRAWTSGIRTDTQYF	TGTGCCATCAGGGCTTGGACTAGCGGGATTCGCACAGATACGCAGTATTTT
TRBV5-4	.	.	12	TRBJ2-7	CASSFGISEQYF	TGTGCCAGCAGCTTCGGGATTTCCGAGCAGTACTTC
TRBV7-2	.	medium-sized	14	TRBJ1-5	CASSPTGLNQPQHF	TGTGCCAGCAGCCCAACCGGTTTAAATCAGCCCCAGCATTTT
TRBV12-3/TRBV12-4	.	many	13	TRBJ2-5	CASSTGRRETQYF	TGTGCCAGTTCCACAGGGAGGAGAGAGACCCAGTACTTC
TRBV29-1	.	once	12	TRBJ2-1	CSRDGPYNEQFF	TGCAGTCGTGATGGCCCTTACAATGAGCAGTTCTTC
TRBV14	.	once	14	TRBJ2-2	CASSHFKDTGELFF	TGTGCCAGCAGCCACTTTAAGGACACCGGGGAGCTGTTTTTT
TRBV7-2	TRBD1	.	15	TRBJ2-5	CASSLAQGLMETQYF	TGTGCCAGCAGCTTAGCACAGGGGCTCATGGAGACCCAGTACTTC
TRBV20-1	TRBD1	many	13	TRBJ2-7	CSAAGTALLQQYF	TGCAGTGCCGCCGGGACAGCCCTCCTACAGCAGTACTTC
TRBV5-6	TRBD1	many	17	TRBJ1-5	CASSFQGAELSNQPQHF	TGTGCCAGCAGCTTCCAGGGGGCCGAACTTAGCAATCAGCCCCAGCATTTT
TRBV20-1	TRBD2	many	16	TRBJ2-3	CSARDGGLAGVGTQYF	TGCAGTGCTAGAGATGGGGGACTAGCGGGAGTCGGTACGCAGTATTTT
TRBV9	.	.	18	TRBJ2-3	CASSFYICSAESADTQYF	.
TRBV30	.	many	13	TRBJ1-4	CAWAAATNEKLFF	TGTGCCTGGGCAGCTGCAACTAATGAAAAACTGTTTTTT
TRBV12-3/TRBV12-4	TRBD1	.	16	TRBJ1-6	CASSDTGTGSDSPLHF	TGTGCCAGCAGTGACACCGGGACAGGTTCGGATTCACCCCTCCACTTT
TRBV20-1	.	many	15	TRBJ1-5	CSAREGEGENQPQHF	TGCAGTGCTAGAGAGGGCGAAGGGGAAAATCAGCCCCAGCATTTT
TRBV29-1	.	.	13	TRBJ2-1	CSGRGLSYNEQFF	TGCAGCGGGAGGGGGCTCTCCTACAATGAGCAGTTCTTC
TRBV27	.	few	17	TRBJ1-4	CASSLSPRQGSNGKLFF	TGTGCCAGCAGTTTGTCACCCCGTCAGGGGTCGAATGGAAAACTGTTTTTT
TRBV30	.	many	13	TRBJ2-5	CAWSVGVGETQYF	TGTGCCTGGAGTGTAGGTGTAGGGGAGACCCAGTACTTC
TRBV6-5	TRBD2	many	15	TRBJ2-1	CASRLSSGSYNEQFF	TGTGCCAGCAGACTATCTAGCGGGAGCTACAATGAGCAGTTCTTC
TRBV5-8	.	many	13	TRBJ2-7	CASSLGSSYEQYF	TGTGCCAGCAGCTTGGGCAGTTCTTACGAGCAGTACTTC
TRBV18	.	many	14	TRBJ1-4	CASSPREGGEKLFF	TGTGCCAGCTCACCAAGGGAGGGTGGTGAAAAACTGTTTTTT
TRBV7-9	.	many	14	TRBJ2-5	CASSLDRGTETQYF	TGTGCCAGCAGCTTAGATCGCGGGACCGAGACCCAGTACTTC
TRBV27	.	many	13	TRBJ2-7	CASSLFRSYEQYF	TGTGCCAGCAGTTTATTCCGCTCCTACGAGCAGTACTTC
TRBV28	.	many	15	TRBJ2-3	CASNPPDALTDTQYF	TGTGCCAGCAACCCTCCGGATGCTCTCACAGATACGCAGTATTTT
TRBV4-2	.	many	15	TRBJ2-5	CASSQGKTGEETQYF	TGTGCCAGCAGCCAAGGGAAGACAGGAGAAGAGACCCAGTACTTC